This T cell receptor (beta chain) was profiled in a study of radiotherapy plus CTLA-4 blockade in lung cancer. Looking at the study overall: Objective responses were recorded in roughly 17% of patients, with disease control recorded in 25% to 40%. Study-wide findings and caveats: In blood, tumor-derived TCR clones expanded after radiotherapy plus ipilimumab. The authors reported that early blood T cell clone dynamics, with interferon-beta, best predicted response.

Ipilimumab-mediated CTLA-4 blockade plus focal radiation was given to patients having chemo-refractory metastatic non-small-cell lung cancer. This clone has just a few counts. The antigen remains unidentified. V shed 0 bases, J shed 7 bases, and the junction held 5 bases outside the gene matches. Germline CDR1 SGHTS, CDR2 YDEGEE. This CDR3 is 15 amino acids long. Here immunoSEQ multiplex PCR was the method, and the copy in TCRdb shows in-frame clones only, minus some. The table records approximately 33,000 clones, about 72% of them present only once. This TCR was recovered from a human donor with non-small cell lung cancer who had stable disease on radiotherapy plus ipilimumab. The specimen comprised peripheral blood, sampled from a patient treated with radiotherapy plus ipilimumab. The rearrangement links TRBV5-8 to TRBJ2-1; the match to TRBD1 covers 9 bases. The CDR3 region has the DNA TGTGCCAGCAGCTTGGAGGACAGGGGTGGAAATGAGCAGTTCTTC. Translating it yields CASSLEDRGGNEQFF. Variable domain in full (rest from reference TRBV5-8 and TRBJ2-1): EAGVTQSPTHLIKTRGQQATLRCSPISGHTSVYWYQQALGLGLQFLLWYDEGEERNRGNFPPRFSGRQFPNYSSELNVNALELEDSALYLCASSLEDRGGNEQFFGPGTRLTVL.